These 25 T cell receptor beta chains originate from one sample sequenced in a study of T cells in Graves' hyperthyroidism and ophthalmopathy. RNA transcripts yielded amplified TCR beta CDR3 regions. The primer set for the first-round RT-PCR of the TCR CDR3 was HTBI. In TCRdb, the multiplex PCR reads were re-called with MiXCR into one record per CDR3 protein. The sample lists hundreds of thousands of distinct CDR3 sequences; 14% were seen once. Sequenced: blood. These receptor sequences come from a woman between 18 and 29 years old with Graves' hyperthyroidism.

Turning to this clonotype: A much bigger clone sits one base away, suggesting this may be a read error. The chain links TRBV20-1 to TRBJ2-7, with 7 bases identical to TRBD2. The J call may be faulty, since TRBJ2-1 better matches the DNA end. There are 14 residues in the CDR3. Germline V lookup: CDR1 DFQATT, CDR2 SNEGSKA (reference sequence). This chain's CDR3 is CSALTLASTYEQFF. CDR3 nucleotide sequence: TGCAGTGCTCTAACACTAGCGTCAACCTACGAGCAGTTCTTC.

This clonotype occurred many times. The rearrangement links TRBV12-3 or TRBV12-4 to TRBJ1-4, with TRBD1 as a possible D gene (5 bases). V was trimmed by 3 bases and J by 8 bases, leaving 16 bases between them. This CDR3 has 15 residues. Here the CDR3 reads CASSLRLAGSEKLFF. Here the CDR3 DNA reads TGTGCCAGCAGTTTGCGGCTCGCAGGGAGCGAAAAACTGTTTTTT.

This chain joins TRBV7-9 and TRBJ2-1; D ambiguous. The CDR3 contains 11 residues. The V gene lost 8 bases and the J gene lost 2 bases, with 4 bases spanning the gap. In germline, CDR1 is SEHNR, CDR2 FQNEAQ (reference sequence). In DNA form, the CDR3 reads TGTGCCAGCCAAACCTACAATGAGCAGTTCTTC. Its protein is CASQTYNEQFF.

This clonotype was detected many times. The rearrangement joins TRBV7-2 to TRBJ2-3; 8 bases map to TRBD2. The CDR3 runs 14 residues. V lost 1 base to trimming and J lost 6 bases; unmatched junction nucleotides: 3. Per germline, CDR1 SGHTA and CDR2 FQGNSA. DNA for the CDR3: TGTGCCAGCAGCTTAGTAATAGCGGGGGATACGCAGTATTTT. Translation gives CASSLVIAGDTQYF.

This clonotype came up many times. The V gene is TRBV30, the J gene TRBJ2-3, with D unresolved. Deletions cut 2 bases from V and 5 bases from J, with 14 bases between. CDR3 length: 14 residues. Germline V CDR1 and CDR2: GTSNPN, SVGIG (reference sequence). The CDR3: CAWSLLLAKDTQYF. DNA for the CDR3: TGTGCCTGGAGTCTTCTCCTTGCGAAAGATACGCAGTATTTT. Filled out from reference TRBV30 and TRBJ2-3, the complete variable domain reads SQTIHQWPATLVQPVGSPLSLECTVEGTSNPNLYWYRQAAGRGLQLLFYSVGIGQISSEVPQNLSASRPQDRQFILSSKKLLLSDSGFYLCAWSLLLAKDTQYFGPGTRLTVL.

The sample holds many counts of this clonotype. The rearrangement links TRBV20-1 to TRBJ2-3, with D perhaps TRBD2 (5 bases). Germline CDR1 reads DFQATT; CDR2 reads SNEGSKA (reference sequence). The V gene lost 1 base and the J gene lost 1 base, with 12 bases spanning the gap. The CDR3 has 15 residues. The CDR3 sequence: CSARAGRRGTDTQYF. CDR3 in DNA: TGCAGTGCTAGAGCGGGAAGAAGAGGCACAGATACGCAGTATTTT.

Many counts were recorded for this clonotype. This chain connects TRBV27 to TRBJ2-1, with 7 bases matching TRBD1. The CDR3 contains 16 residues. The J segment lost 8 bases and the V segment lost 2 bases, leaving 12 bases of the junction unmatched. CDR1 and CDR2 (germline): MNHEY, SMNVEV (reference sequence). The CDR3 protein is CASSLNGDSALYEQFF. In DNA, the CDR3 is TGTGCCAGCAGTTTAAACGGGGACAGCGCCCTATATGAGCAGTTCTTC.

This clonotype has ten or more counts. The gene calls are TRBV9 and TRBJ2-7, with 10 bases matching TRBD2. The CDR3 sequence is 17 residues long. CDR1 SGDLS and CDR2 YYNGEE come from the germline V gene. The V and J ends lost 0 bases and 5 bases, in that order; junction bases with no gene match: 11. This chain's CDR3 is CASSVGPSSGRKNEQYF. For the CDR3, the DNA is TGTGCCAGCAGCGTAGGCCCTTCTAGCGGGAGAAAAAACGAGCAGTACTTC.

J is TRBJ2-2 and V is TRBV11-2; 9 positions agree with TRBD1. Germline lookup yields CDR1 SGHAT and CDR2 FQNNGV. This CDR3 has 16 amino acids. Trimming removed 2 bases from V and 9 bases from J; junction bases left unmatched: 10. The CDR3 DNA is TGTGCCAGCAGCTTATTAGGGGGACAGGGTACACGGGAGCTGTTTTTT. This encodes CASSLLGGQGTRELFF.

A few counts support this clonotype. This may come from a read error, since a much larger clone is one base off. The J gene is TRBJ2-7, the V gene TRBV25-1; D gene ambiguous. The CDR3 spans 12 residues. The V gene's germline CDR1 is MGHDK and CDR2 SYGVNS. V lost 4 bases and J lost 2, with 6 bases in between. CDR3 bases: TGTGCCAGCAGTGGGGAACCCTACGAGCAGTACTTC. Translating gives CASSGEPYEQYF.

V gene TRBV10-3 combines with J gene TRBJ2-5, with TRBD2 matching over 7 bases. This CDR3 comprises 18 residues. Germline CDR1 ENHRY, CDR2 SYGVKD. J was trimmed by 5 bases and V by 2 bases; bases with no gene match: 17. CDR3 coding DNA: TGTGCCATCAGTGAGGCGAACTTACTAGCGTTGGGTGCGGAGACCCAGTACTTC. Translating it yields CAISEANLLALGAETQYF.

Worth noting for this clonotype: Relative to the germline gene, one junction end is altered; a read error may explain this. J is TRBJ2-7 and V is TRBV5-6; the D gene is possibly TRBD2 (6 bases). CDR3 length: 13 residues. CDR1 SGHDT and CDR2 YYEEEE come from the germline V gene. The CDR3 loop is CAGSYGSDYEQYF. CDR3 DNA: TGTGCCGGCAGCTACGGGAGCGACTACGAGCAGTACTTC. Drawing the rest from reference TRBV5-6 and TRBJ2-7, the complete variable domain is DAGVTQSPTHLIKTRGQQVTLRCSPKSGHDTVSWYQQALGQGPQFIFQYYEEEERQRGNFPDRFSGHQFPNYSSELNVNALLLGDSALYLCAGSYGSDYEQYFGPGTRLTVT.

This rearrangement joins TRBV7-9 to TRBJ2-7, with D maybe TRBD2 (5 bases). In germline, CDR1 is SEHNR, CDR2 FQNEAQ (reference sequence). This CDR3 has 14 residues. V was shortened by 0 bases and J by 3 bases, with 9 bases between the two germline ends. CDR3 residues: CASSLATGDYEQYF. In DNA, the CDR3 is TGTGCCAGCAGCTTAGCGACCGGGGACTACGAGCAGTACTTC.

The chain employs TRBV9 and TRBJ2-6, with D possibly matching TRBD2 (6 bases). The V end lost 1 base, the J end lost 0 bases, and 8 bases lay between the germline ends. Germline V gives CDR1 SGDLS, CDR2 YYNGEE. The CDR3 totals 16 residues. This CDR3 reads CASSVPGSSGANVLTF. Here the CDR3 DNA reads TGTGCCAGCAGCGTACCCGGGAGCTCTGGGGCCAACGTCCTGACTTTC. Filled out from reference TRBV9 and TRBJ2-6, the complete variable domain reads DSGVTQTPKHLITATGQRVTLRCSPRSGDLSVYWYQQSLDQGLQFLIQYYNGEERAKGNILERFSAQQFPDLHSELNLSSLELGDSALYFCASSVPGSSGANVLTFGAGSRLTVL.

The chain links TRBV6-1 to TRBJ2-1; D may be TRBD2 (5 bases). The CDR3 runs to 11 residues. The germline gives CDR1 MNHNS, CDR2 SASEGT. V shed 9 bases and J shed 9 bases, with 12 bases lying between them. CDR3 sequence reads: CASSGKSEQFF. CDR3 in DNA: TGTGCCAGTTCGGGAAAAAGTGAGCAGTTCTTC.

The rearrangement links TRBV3-1 to TRBJ2-5, with 8 bases aligning to TRBD2. Losses at the gene ends were 3 bases for V and 5 bases for J; bases not matched to a gene: 2. Per the germline V gene, CDR1 is LGHDT and CDR2 is YNNKEL (reference sequence). The CDR3 covers 13 residues. The CDR3 DNA reads TGTGCCAGCAGCCAGACTAGCGAGGAGACCCAGTACTTC. Residues: CASSQTSEETQYF.

This clonotype has at least ten counts. This chain connects TRBV20-1 to TRBJ1-2; 10 nucleotides match TRBD1. The V segment lost 3 bases and the J segment 0 bases; nucleotides outside the gene matches: 4. The germline gives CDR1 DFQATT, CDR2 SNEGSKA (reference sequence). There are 15 residues in the CDR3. Here the CDR3 reads CSASRQGAPNYGYTF. The DNA for the CDR3 is TGCAGTGCTAGCCGACAGGGGGCCCCTAACTATGGCTACACCTTC.

This clonotype occurred many times. The V gene is TRBV30, the J gene TRBJ2-1; TRBD1 is a possible D gene (5 bases). The germline CDR1 and CDR2 sequences are GTSNPN and SVGIG (reference sequence). Trimming stripped 3 bases from V and 8 bases from J, with 11 bases between. The CDR3 sequence is 12 residues long. The CDR3, as DNA: TGTGCCTGGAGCCTCAGGGTCGATGAGCAGTTCTTC. This encodes CAWSLRVDEQFF. The complete variable domain, with remaining parts taken from reference TRBV30 and TRBJ2-1, reads SQTIHQWPATLVQPVGSPLSLECTVEGTSNPNLYWYRQAAGRGLQLLFYSVGIGQISSEVPQNLSASRPQDRQFILSSKKLLLSDSGFYLCAWSLRVDEQFFGPGTRLTVL.

V usage is TRBV15 and J usage is TRBJ2-5, with 14 bases lining up with TRBD2. CDR3 length equals 15 residues. With V trimmed by 8 bases and J by 4 bases, 6 bases remained unmatched. The germline CDR1 and CDR2 sequences are LNHNV and YYDKDF (reference sequence). CDR3 sequence reads: CATGDGTSGRETQYF. The DNA for the CDR3 is TGTGCCACCGGGGATGGGACTAGCGGGAGAGAGACCCAGTACTTC.

CDR3 residues: CASSGQRKDEQFF. DNA for the CDR3: TGTGCCAGCAGCGGACAGCGAAAGGATGAGCAGTTCTTC. V usage is TRBV9 and J usage is TRBJ2-1, with a weak D call TRBD1 (5 bases). Trimming left V 3 bases short and J 8 bases short, with 12 bases between. Per germline, CDR1 SGDLS and CDR2 YYNGEE. CDR3 length: 13 residues.

This chain links TRBV19 with TRBJ1-2; D gene unclear. This CDR3 spans 20 amino acids. Per the germline V gene, CDR1 is LNHDA and CDR2 is SQIVND (reference sequence). V shed 5 bases and J shed 3 bases, with 31 bases lying between them. The CDR3 nucleotides read TGTGCCAGTAGTCCCAACGGGCTTAACCGGCGGGCGCCCTGGGACTATGGCTACACCTTC. This sequence encodes CASSPNGLNRRAPWDYGYTF.

The table lists this clonotype with a few counts. This chain uses TRBV20-1 with TRBJ2-1; 9 bases map to TRBD2. After removal of 6 bases from V and 0 bases from J, the junction contained 9 bases not matched to a gene. Germline CDR1 DFQATT, CDR2 SNEGSKA (reference sequence). The CDR3 has 16 residues. This CDR3 reads CSAPTGGRVSYNEQFF. Here the CDR3 DNA reads TGCAGTGCCCCTACGGGCGGGAGGGTCTCCTACAATGAGCAGTTCTTC.

In regard to this clonotype: This may be a read error, as it is one base from a much larger clone. The V and J genes are TRBV12-3 or TRBV12-4 and TRBJ2-1, with 9 bases identical to TRBD2. The CDR3 spans 15 residues. DNA of the CDR3: TGTGCCTGCAGCCCTAGCGGGAACCCCTACAATGAGCAGTTCTTC. It encodes CACSPSGNPYNEQFF.

The rearrangement uses TRBV19 and TRBJ2-1; a weak D match, TRBD1 (5 bases). The germline gives CDR1 LNHDA, CDR2 SQIVND (reference sequence). Trimming removed 3 bases from V and 3 bases from J, with 6 bases in between. This CDR3 has 13 amino acids. The CDR3 protein is CASSMGRYNEQFF. The CDR3 region has the DNA TGTGCCAGTAGTATGGGGCGCTACAATGAGCAGTTCTTC.

This clonotype was detected ten times or more. The chain joins TRBV12-3 or TRBV12-4 to TRBJ2-1; 12 positions match TRBD2. The CDR3 totals 15 residues. Unmatched junction bases numbered 7, after V lost 6 bases and J lost 7 bases. The CDR3 DNA is TGTGCCAGCAGCTTACGACTAGCGGGAGTGAATGAGCAGTTCTTC. As protein: CASSLRLAGVNEQFF.